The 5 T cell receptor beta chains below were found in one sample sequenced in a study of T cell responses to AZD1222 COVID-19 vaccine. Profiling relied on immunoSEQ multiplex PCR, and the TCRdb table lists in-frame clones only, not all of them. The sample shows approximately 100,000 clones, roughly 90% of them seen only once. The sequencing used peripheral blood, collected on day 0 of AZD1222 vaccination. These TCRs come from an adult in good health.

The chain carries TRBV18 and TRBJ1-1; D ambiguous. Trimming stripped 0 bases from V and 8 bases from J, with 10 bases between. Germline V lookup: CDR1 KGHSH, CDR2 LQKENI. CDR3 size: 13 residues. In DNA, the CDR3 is TGTGCCAGCTCACCACCGAGAGGATTCGAAGCTTTCTTT. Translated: CASSPPRGFEAFF.

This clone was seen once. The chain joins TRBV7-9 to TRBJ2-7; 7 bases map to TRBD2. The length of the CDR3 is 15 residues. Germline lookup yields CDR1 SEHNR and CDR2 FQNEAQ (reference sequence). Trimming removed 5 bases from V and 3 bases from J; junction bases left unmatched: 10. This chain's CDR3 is CASSDTRDYLYEQYF. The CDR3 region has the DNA TGTGCCAGCAGCGACACACGGGACTACCTCTACGAGCAGTACTTC.

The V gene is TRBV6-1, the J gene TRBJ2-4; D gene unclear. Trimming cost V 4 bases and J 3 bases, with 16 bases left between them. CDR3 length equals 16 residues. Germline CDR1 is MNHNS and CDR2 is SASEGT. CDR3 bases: TGTGCCAGCAGTGGGGCCCGGTTTGGCGACAAAAACATTCAGTACTTC. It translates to CASSGARFGDKNIQYF.

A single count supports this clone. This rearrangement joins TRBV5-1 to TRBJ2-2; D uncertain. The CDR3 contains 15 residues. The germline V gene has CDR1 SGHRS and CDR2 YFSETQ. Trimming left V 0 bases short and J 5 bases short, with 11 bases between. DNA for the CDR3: TGCGCCAGCAGCTTGGGACCCCCTGATACCGGGGAGCTGTTTTTT. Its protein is CASSLGPPDTGELFF.

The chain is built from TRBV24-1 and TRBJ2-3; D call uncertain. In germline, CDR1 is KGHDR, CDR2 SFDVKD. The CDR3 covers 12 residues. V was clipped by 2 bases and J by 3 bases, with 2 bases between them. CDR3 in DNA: TGTGCCACCAGTGATTGGACAGATACGCAGTATTTT. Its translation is CATSDWTDTQYF.